Listed here are 22 T cell receptor beta chains from one sample, sequenced in a study of shared clonotypes between healthy human individuals. The method was immunoSEQ multiplex PCR; TCRdb's version includes in-frame clones alone and lacks a portion of them. This table has over a million clones, approximately 98% appearing once. Material: naive CD4+ T cells sorted from blood. The subset was: CD45RA+ positively selected. These receptors were obtained from a man aged 25-45 years in good health.

The chain recombines TRBV5-1 with TRBJ2-2; 9 bases align to TRBD1. In germline, CDR1 is SGHRS, CDR2 YFSETQ. The junction had 4 bases not matched to a gene; V was cut back by 4 bases and J by 6 bases. The CDR3 is 14 amino acids. The DNA for the CDR3 is TGCGCCAGCAGCGGGACAGGGAAGCCCGGGGAGCTGTTTTTT. It translates to CASSGTGKPGELFF. The full variable domain, rest sourced from reference TRBV5-1 and TRBJ2-2, is KAGVTQTPRYLIKTRGQQVTLSCSPISGHRSVSWYQQTPGQGLQFLFEYFSETQRNKGNFPGRFSGRQFSNSRSEMNVSTLELGDSALYLCASSGTGKPGELFFGEGSRLTVL.

The chain links TRBV28 to TRBJ2-5, with TRBD2 matching over 9 bases. J lost 6 bases, V lost 4 bases, and 15 bases had no gene match. This CDR3 region has 17 residues. Germline CDR1 MDHEN, CDR2 SYDVKM. CDR3 protein: CASSYLRGASGIKTQYF. CDR3 coding DNA: TGTGCCAGCAGTTACCTGAGGGGGGCTAGCGGGATAAAGACCCAGTACTTC.

The chain couples TRBV27 to TRBJ2-7, with 7 bases matching TRBD2. V lost 1 base, J lost 4 bases, and 7 bases stayed unmatched. Germline CDR1 is MNHEY and CDR2 is SMNVEV (reference sequence). This CDR3 comprises 15 residues. The CDR3 sequence is CASSLYSGKTYEQYF. The CDR3, as DNA: TGTGCCAGCAGTTTATACAGCGGGAAAACTTACGAGCAGTACTTC.

The chain combines TRBV9 with TRBJ2-3; D uncertain. V gave up 2 bases and J gave up 0 bases, with 7 bases separating them. Germline assignment: CDR1 SGDLS and CDR2 YYNGEE. This CDR3 contains 14 residues. CDR3 in DNA: TGTGCCAGCAGCGTCCTGACTAGCACAGATACGCAGTATTTT. Its protein is CASSVLTSTDTQYF.

The V gene is TRBV7-2, the J gene TRBJ2-5; D is perhaps TRBD2 (6 bases). This CDR3 region has 15 residues. Germline CDR1 is SGHTA and CDR2 is FQGNSA. Trimming removed 4 bases from V and 1 base from J, with 13 bases in between. The CDR3 sequence is CASSSSGLIQETQYF. CDR3 nucleotides: TGTGCCAGCAGCTCCTCGGGACTCATCCAAGAGACCCAGTACTTC.

This chain's CDR3 is CASSYGRVHEQFF. The CDR3, as DNA: TGTGCCAGCAGTTACGGCAGGGTCCATGAGCAGTTCTTC. The V call is TRBV6-5, the J call TRBJ2-1; possible D gene TRBD1, 5 bases. This CDR3 is 13 amino acids long. V was shortened by 2 bases and J by 8 bases, with 10 bases between the two germline ends. Germline CDR1 and CDR2: MNHEY and SVGAGI.

The chain uses TRBV5-5 and TRBJ2-3, with D possibly TRBD2 on 5 matching bases. Germline V gene lookup returns CDR1 SGHKS and CDR2 YYEKEE (reference sequence). V lost 0 bases and J lost 1, with 9 bases in between. The CDR3 contains 15 residues. The chain's CDR3 is CASSLGPRGTDTQYF. CDR3 DNA: TGTGCCAGCAGCTTGGGCCCGAGGGGCACAGATACGCAGTATTTT. The whole variable domain, filled in from reference TRBV5-5 and TRBJ2-3, reads DAGVTQSPTHLIKTRGQQVTLRCSPISGHKSVSWYQQVLGQGPQFIFQYYEKEERGRGNFPDRFSARQFPNYSSELNVNALLLGDSALYLCASSLGPRGTDTQYFGPGTRLTVL.

The J gene is TRBJ1-2, the V gene TRBV6-1; the D is unclear. This CDR3 has 14 amino acids. The V gene's germline CDR1 is MNHNS and CDR2 SASEGT. With 10 bases removed from V and 2 bases from J, the gap between germline ends came to 17 bases. CDR3: CAIFGESRNYGYTF. CDR3 in DNA: TGTGCCATCTTCGGGGAAAGTAGAAACTATGGCTACACCTTC.

Concerning this clone itself: Other DNA sequences from this sample encode an identical CDR3 as well. The rearrangement joins TRBV5-5 to TRBJ1-1; D ambiguous. Germline V gene lookup returns CDR1 SGHKS and CDR2 YYEKEE (reference sequence). The CDR3 consists of 12 residues. Trimming stripped 1 base from V and 5 bases from J, with 6 bases between. In DNA form, the CDR3 reads TGTGCCAGCAGCTTGACAGCGACTGAAGCTTTCTTT. Translated, it gives CASSLTATEAFF.

This rearrangement joins TRBV5-1 to TRBJ2-2; D perhaps matches TRBD1 (5 bases). This CDR3 has 14 amino acids. Germline V lookup: CDR1 SGHRS, CDR2 YFSETQ. Trimming removed 4 bases from V and 2 bases from J, with 9 bases in between. CDR3: CASSNTGNTGELFF. CDR3 coding DNA: TGCGCCAGCAGCAATACAGGAAACACCGGGGAGCTGTTTTTT. The complete variable domain, with remaining parts taken from reference TRBV5-1 and TRBJ2-2, reads KAGVTQTPRYLIKTRGQQVTLSCSPISGHRSVSWYQQTPGQGLQFLFEYFSETQRNKGNFPGRFSGRQFSNSRSEMNVSTLELGDSALYLCASSNTGNTGELFFGEGSRLTVL.

The V and J genes are TRBV5-6 and TRBJ2-5, with TRBD2 as a possible D gene (6 bases). V lost 4 bases and J lost 0, with 13 bases in between. The CDR3 has 15 amino acids. Germline CDR1 reads SGHDT; CDR2 reads YYEEEE. The CDR3 reads CASSRGLLYQETQYF. The CDR3 bases are TGTGCCAGCAGCCGGGGACTTTTGTACCAAGAGACCCAGTACTTC.

In this sample, this clone turned up once. The gene calls are TRBV15 and TRBJ2-6; 11 nucleotides align to TRBD1. The CDR3 has 17 amino acids. Looked up from germline, CDR1 is LNHNV and CDR2 is YYDKDF (reference sequence). With V trimmed by 2 bases and J by 2 bases, 2 bases remained unmatched. CDR3 nucleotides: TGTGCCACCAGCAGACGGACAGGGGGCGCTGGGGCCAACGTCCTGACTTTC. Translated, it gives CATSRRTGGAGANVLTF.

The V call is TRBV11-3, the J call TRBJ2-7; 7 bases agree with TRBD2. Germline-derived CDR1 and CDR2 are SGHNT and YENEEA. The CDR3 length is 16 residues. V trimming: 2 bases; J trimming: 3 bases; junction bases outside the gene matches: 10. The CDR3 loop is CASSLFCGRYYYEQYF. CDR3 coding DNA: TGTGCCAGCAGCTTATTTTGCGGGAGATATTACTACGAGCAGTACTTC.

This chain joins TRBV28 and TRBJ2-3, with 7 bases fitting TRBD2. The J segment lost 2 bases and the V segment lost 6 bases, leaving 14 bases of the junction unmatched. The CDR3 covers 17 residues. Germline values: CDR1 MDHEN, CDR2 SYDVKM. The DNA for the CDR3 is TGTGCCAGCAGCCTCACGGCAGTAGCGGGCCACACAGATACGCAGTATTTT. This encodes CASSLTAVAGHTDTQYF.

This chain links TRBV13 with TRBJ2-7; the match to TRBD1 covers 7 bases. The V segment lost 2 bases and the J segment 0 bases; nucleotides outside the gene matches: 7. CDR3 length equals 16 residues. Germline CDR1 and CDR2: PRHDT and FYEKMQ (reference sequence). CDR3 in DNA: TGTGCCAGCAGCTTAAGTGAGACAGGGAGCTCCTACGAGCAGTACTTC. It translates to CASSLSETGSSYEQYF.

The rearrangement joins TRBV5-5 to TRBJ1-5, with 8 bases aligning to TRBD1. The CDR3 consists of 14 residues. Germline CDR1 reads SGHKS; CDR2 reads YYEKEE (reference sequence). The junction had 3 bases not matched to a gene; V was cut back by 2 bases and J by 5 bases. The CDR3 sequence: CASSFDRGHQPQHF. CDR3 nucleotide sequence: TGTGCCAGCAGCTTCGACAGGGGCCATCAGCCCCAGCATTTT.

This chain joins TRBV5-1 and TRBJ2-7; D unresolved. Trimming left V 2 bases short and J 3 bases short, with 12 bases between. The CDR3 loop spans 14 amino acids. Germline-derived CDR1 and CDR2 are SGHRS and YFSETQ. For the CDR3, the DNA is TGCGCCAGCAGCTTAAAGACGGGTAACTACGAGCAGTACTTC. Its translation: CASSLKTGNYEQYF.

The DNA of the CDR3 is TGTGCCAGCAGCCCGAATATAAAACAGAGCACCTATGGCTACACCTTC. Its protein is CASSPNIKQSTYGYTF. This chain joins TRBV11-2 and TRBJ1-2; no reliable D call. Trimming shortened V by 5 bases and J by 4 bases, and 20 bases separated the two germline ends. The CDR3 contains 16 residues. CDR1 and CDR2 from the germline V gene are SGHAT and FQNNGV.

The V call is TRBV5-1, the J call TRBJ2-1; D may be TRBD2 (6 bases). The CDR3 totals 15 residues. The V gene's germline CDR1 is SGHRS and CDR2 YFSETQ. The germline V and J ends were trimmed by 2 bases and 4 bases, with 13 bases remaining between them. The CDR3 nucleotides read TGCGCCAGCAGCTTTGGAGCGGCGGGATACAATGAGCAGTTCTTC. This sequence encodes CASSFGAAGYNEQFF.

A single count supports this clone. The chain uses TRBV10-2 and TRBJ2-7; D is uncertain. V lost 2 bases to trimming and J lost 5 bases, with 16 bases between them. Germline V CDR1 and CDR2: WSHSY, SAAADI. This CDR3 is 15 amino acids long. The CDR3 DNA is TGCGCCAGCAGTGAGCCCTCCGGGCCCCTCGACGAGCAGTACTTC. Translated: CASSEPSGPLDEQYF.

This sequence joins TRBV5-6 and TRBJ2-7; TRBD1 agrees at 7 bases. Unmatched junction bases numbered 7, after V lost 1 base and J lost 0 bases. CDR1 and CDR2 (germline): SGHDT, YYEEEE. CDR3 size: 16 residues. The CDR3 protein is CASSLREQGISYEQYF. CDR3 DNA sequence: TGTGCCAGCAGCTTGAGGGAACAGGGGATCTCCTACGAGCAGTACTTC.

J is TRBJ2-2 and V is TRBV11-2, with 14 bases fitting TRBD2. The CDR3 extends over 17 amino acids. After removal of 5 bases from V and 1 base from J, the junction contained 3 bases not matched to a gene. The germline gives CDR1 SGHAT, CDR2 FQNNGV. This CDR3 is CASSTGLAGENTGELFF. In nucleotides, the CDR3 is TGTGCCAGCAGCACGGGACTAGCGGGAGAGAACACCGGGGAGCTGTTTTTT.